These T cell receptor beta chains were read from a single sample in a study of shared clonotypes between healthy human individuals. Assay: immunoSEQ multiplex PCR; the TCRdb copy retains only in-frame clones and omits some. The repertoire holds a few million clones, with more than 80% as singletons. The sequencing sample was made of naive CD4+ T cells sorted from blood. These receptors were obtained from a man aged 18 to 30 in good health. Each CDR3 is given with its conserved first and last residue. The D gene is left open where the match is weak. Rows give clone size only sometimes, using once, few, many, or a class for an expanded clone.

TRBV2	NA	NA	TRBJ1-5	CASSPLDPNQPQHF	TGTGCCAGCAGTCCCTTGGACCCCAATCAGCCCCAGCATTTT
TRBV7-9	NA	NA	TRBJ2-5	CASSFGTETQYF	TGTGCCAGCAGCTTCGGTACGGAGACCCAGTACTTC
TRBV10-3	TRBD1	NA	TRBJ1-4	CAISQDRGATNEKLFF	TGTGCCATCAGCCAAGACAGGGGGGCAACTAATGAAAAACTGTTTTTT
TRBV19	NA	NA	TRBJ2-1	CASSIGDSIPQEQFF	TGTGCCAGTAGTATAGGGGACTCGATCCCCCAGGAGCAGTTCTTC
TRBV7-2	TRBD2	NA	TRBJ2-1	CASSLSSGKYNEQFF	TGTGCCAGCAGCTTGTCTAGCGGGAAATACAATGAGCAGTTCTTC
TRBV7-2	NA	once	TRBJ1-4	CASSLGQTGNEKLFF	TGTGCCAGCAGCTTAGGGCAGACAGGAAATGAAAAACTGTTTTTT
TRBV27	TRBD2	NA	TRBJ2-3	CASSEPWGGTQYF	TGTGCCAGCAGCGAACCCTGGGGGGGTACGCAGTATTTT
TRBV10-3	TRBD2	NA	TRBJ2-5	CAISGAPGTSDAETQYF	TGTGCCATCAGTGGGGCCCCCGGGACTAGCGACGCGGAGACCCAGTACTTC
TRBV7-9	TRBD2	NA	TRBJ2-3	CASSAGLAGGSTDTQYF	TGTGCCAGCAGCGCGGGACTAGCGGGAGGGAGCACAGATACGCAGTATTTT
TRBV11-2	TRBD2	NA	TRBJ2-5	CASSLGPGLARGLRETQYF	TGTGCCAGCAGCTTAGGACCGGGACTAGCGAGGGGTCTCCGAGAGACCCAGTACTTC
TRBV7-9	TRBD2	NA	TRBJ2-1	CASSLGRGRSRNEQFF	TGTGCCAGCAGCTTAGGTCGCGGGAGATCACGGAATGAGCAGTTCTTC
TRBV19	NA	NA	TRBJ1-1	CASSIQGRAEAFF	TGTGCCAGTAGTATTCAGGGTAGGGCTGAAGCTTTCTTT
TRBV28	TRBD1	NA	TRBJ1-2	CASNERTGNGYTF	TGTGCCAGCAACGAACGGACAGGCAATGGCTACACCTTC
TRBV6-5	TRBD1	NA	TRBJ1-5	CASRRGQWEPQHF	TGTGCCAGCAGGCGGGGACAGTGGGAGCCCCAGCATTTT
TRBV10-3	NA	NA	TRBJ1-4	CAIRDGANEKLFF	TGTGCCATCCGGGACGGAGCAAATGAAAAACTGTTTTTT
TRBV6-6	NA	NA	TRBJ2-5	CASSYSRQETQYF	TGTGCCAGCAGTTATTCTCGCCAAGAGACCCAGTACTTC
TRBV10-1	NA	NA	TRBJ2-7	CASSWGQGSEQYF	TGCGCCAGCAGTTGGGGCCAGGGCAGCGAGCAGTACTTC
TRBV28	TRBD1	NA	TRBJ2-7	CASSRGRQGRTRTYEQYF	TGTGCCAGCAGCCGCGGGCGACAGGGGCGAACCCGAACTTACGAGCAGTACTTC
TRBV9	NA	once	TRBJ1-3	CASSASHPQGISGNTIYF	TGTGCCAGCAGCGCCTCTCATCCTCAGGGAATCTCTGGAAACACCATATATTTT
TRBV18	NA	NA	TRBJ1-5	CASSPVTGTNQPQHF	TGTGCCAGCTCACCGGTAACCGGTACAAATCAGCCCCAGCATTTT
TRBV5-1	NA	NA	TRBJ2-5	CASSLGGAQETQYF	TGCGCCAGCAGCTTGGGTGGGGCCCAAGAGACCCAGTACTTC
TRBV10-3	NA	NA	TRBJ2-3	CAISPSDLTQYF	TGTGCCATCAGCCCTTCCGATCTGACGCAGTATTTT
TRBV7-9	TRBD2	NA	TRBJ2-1	CASSFVRLAGSSSYNEQFF	TGTGCCAGCAGCTTTGTTCGGCTAGCGGGGTCCAGCTCCTACAATGAGCAGTTCTTC
TRBV28	TRBD1	once	TRBJ2-7	CASSFSGQGIYEQYF	TGTGCCAGCAGTTTCTCGGGACAGGGGATTTACGAGCAGTACTTC
TRBV7-9	TRBD2	NA	TRBJ2-1	CASSLGWEGRSEQFF	TGTGCCAGCAGCTTAGGGTGGGAGGGCCGAAGTGAGCAGTTCTTC
TRBV6-6	TRBD1	NA	TRBJ2-5	CASSSSGQGQETQYF	TGTGCCAGCAGTTCGTCGGGACAGGGGCAAGAGACCCAGTACTTC
TRBV12-1	NA	NA	TRBJ2-3	CASTLGASDNTDTQYF	TGTGCCAGCACGCTTGGGGCTAGCGATAACACAGATACGCAGTATTTT
TRBV30	NA	NA	TRBJ1-3	CAWSVSVSGNTIYF	TGTGCCTGGAGTGTATCTGTCTCTGGAAACACCATATATTTT
TRBV30	TRBD1	NA	TRBJ1-5	CAWSSTGTGINQPQHF	TGTGCCTGGAGTTCGACCGGGACAGGGATTAATCAGCCCCAGCATTTT